This T cell receptor beta chain was captured in a study of T-cell memory formation after mild COVID-19. Study-wide background: Largely, TCR clusters stayed within a single donor. Notes on the study in general: Largely, contracting CD4+ clones fell within CM and EM, and contracting CD8+ clones within EMRA.

The CDR3 extends over 16 amino acids. Germline CDR1 reads SGDLS; CDR2 reads YYNGEE. V lost 0 bases and J lost 7, with 16 bases in between. This clonotype was seen more than once but under ten times. The antigen remains unidentified. It was 5'RACE with constant-segment primers that produced the TCR alpha and TCR beta cDNA libraries, which carried sample barcodes and UMIs. TCRdb re-analysed the 5' RACE reads in MiXCR, keeping a single row per CDR3 protein. The data contain about 340,000 distinct CDR3 sequences, less than 25% of them singletons. Sequenced input: PBMCs or a T cell subset sorted from them (not recorded which). This clonotype was obtained from a man between 18 and 35 years old who had mild COVID-19 (a few samples of this study predate the infection). Cell type and time point are not known. The V and J genes are TRBV9 and TRBJ2-2; TRBD1 or TRBD2 may be the D gene (6 bases each). CDR3 in DNA: TGTGCCAGCAGCGTAGACGGAGGGGGGCAGGTCGGGGAGCTGTTTTTT. This sequence encodes CASSVDGGGQVGELFF.